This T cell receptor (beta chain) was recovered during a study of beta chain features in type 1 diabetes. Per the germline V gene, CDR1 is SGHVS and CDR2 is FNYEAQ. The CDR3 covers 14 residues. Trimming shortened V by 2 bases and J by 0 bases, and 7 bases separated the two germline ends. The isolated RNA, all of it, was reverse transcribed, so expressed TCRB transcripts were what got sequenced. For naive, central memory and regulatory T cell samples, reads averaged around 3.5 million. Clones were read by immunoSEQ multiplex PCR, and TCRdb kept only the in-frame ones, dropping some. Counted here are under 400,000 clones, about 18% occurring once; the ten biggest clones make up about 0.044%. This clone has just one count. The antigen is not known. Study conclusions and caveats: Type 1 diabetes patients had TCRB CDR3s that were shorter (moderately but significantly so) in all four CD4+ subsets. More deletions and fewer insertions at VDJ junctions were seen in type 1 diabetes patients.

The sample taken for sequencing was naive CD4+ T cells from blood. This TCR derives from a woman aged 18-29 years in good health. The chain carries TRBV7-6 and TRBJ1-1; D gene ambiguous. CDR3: CASSLQAMNTEAFF. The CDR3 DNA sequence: TGTGCCAGCAGCTTACAGGCCATGAACACTGAAGCTTTCTTT.